This T cell receptor beta chain was identified in a study of T cell repertoires in cytomegalovirus infection. Germline assignment: CDR1 MNHNS and CDR2 SASEGT. CDR3 length: 14 residues. V lost 6 bases to trimming and J lost 1 base; unmatched junction nucleotides: 5. One entry per CDR3 protein, called by TCRdb with MiXCR from the reads. This sample has around 740,000 distinct CDR3 sequences, with 35% found just once. This sequence was found in a human donor in good health (CMV status not recorded). Some clones in this sample may be carry-over from other donors' samples. Sample: PBMCs. This chain joins TRBV6-1 and TRBJ2-7; TRBD1 agrees at 8 bases. The CDR3 DNA sequence: TGTGCCAGCAGGGACAGGGACCTTTCCTACGAGCAGTACTTC. Amino acids: CASRDRDLSYEQYF.